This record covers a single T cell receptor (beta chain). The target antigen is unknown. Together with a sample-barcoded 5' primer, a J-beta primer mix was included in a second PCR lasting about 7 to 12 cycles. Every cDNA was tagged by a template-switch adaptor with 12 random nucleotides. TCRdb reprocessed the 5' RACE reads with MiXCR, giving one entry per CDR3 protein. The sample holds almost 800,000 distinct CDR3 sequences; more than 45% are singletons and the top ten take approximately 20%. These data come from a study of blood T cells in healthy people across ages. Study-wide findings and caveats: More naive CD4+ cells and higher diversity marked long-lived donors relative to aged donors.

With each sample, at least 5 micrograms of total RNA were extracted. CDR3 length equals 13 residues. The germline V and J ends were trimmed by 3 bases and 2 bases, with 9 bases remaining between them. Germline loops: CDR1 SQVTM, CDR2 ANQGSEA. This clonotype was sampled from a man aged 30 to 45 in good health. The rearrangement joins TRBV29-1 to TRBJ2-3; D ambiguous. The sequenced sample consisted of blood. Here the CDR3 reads CSVDVDNTDTQYF. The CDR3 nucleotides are TGCAGCGTTGATGTAGACAACACAGATACGCAGTATTTT.